This TCR beta chain was found in a study of memory CD4+ T cells and cytomegalovirus serostatus. This table comes from immunoSEQ multiplex PCR, and its TCRdb copy is limited to in-frame clones, with some not included. The table records 50,000 to 70,000 clones, around three quarters of them present only once. This clone showed up just once. The CDR3 consists of 15 residues. V lost 4 bases and J 2 bases, leaving 15 bases between the germline ends. Germline V gene lookup returns CDR1 MNHEY and CDR2 SMNVEV (reference sequence). The sort gate was single viable CD3+CD4+CD8-CD45RO+ cells for memory CD4+ T cells.

The material sequenced was memory CD4+ T cells from blood. This clonotype originated in an adult in good health and CMV-seropositive. The rearrangement joins TRBV27 to TRBJ2-7; tentatively, D is TRBD1 (5 bases). The DNA for the CDR3 is TGTGCCAGCAGTTCCCCCCGAGACAGTACCTACGAGCAGTACTTC. This codes for CASSSPRDSTYEQYF.